This T cell receptor (beta chain) was recorded in a study of cytomegalovirus exposure and HLA in healthy donors. Between the trimmed V and J ends, which lost 7 bases and 2 bases, there was a span of 9 bases. The CDR3 consists of 11 residues. The germline CDR1 and CDR2 sequences are SQVTM and ANQGSEA. Libraries were prepared by immunoSEQ multiplex PCR; TCRdb keeps only in-frame clonotypes and omits some of them. The table records hundreds of thousands of clones, approximately 82% of them present only once. This chain connects TRBV29-1 to TRBJ2-7; no reliable D call. This sequence originates from a woman aged 18-30 years in good health and CMV-seronegative. Sequenced material: PBMCs. CDR3 loop: CSGGETYEQYF. The CDR3 DNA reads as TGCAGCGGGGGTGAAACCTACGAGCAGTACTTC.